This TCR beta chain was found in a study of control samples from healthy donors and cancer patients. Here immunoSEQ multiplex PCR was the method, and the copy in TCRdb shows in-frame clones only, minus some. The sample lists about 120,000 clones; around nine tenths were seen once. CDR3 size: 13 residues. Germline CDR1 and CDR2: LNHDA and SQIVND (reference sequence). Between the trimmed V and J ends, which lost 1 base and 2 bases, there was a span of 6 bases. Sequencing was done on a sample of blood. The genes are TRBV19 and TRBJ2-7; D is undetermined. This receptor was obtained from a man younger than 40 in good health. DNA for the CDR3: TGTGCCAGTAGTATAGGTCTAACCTACGAGCAGTACTTC. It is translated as CASSIGLTYEQYF.